This T cell receptor beta chain was found in a study of relationships among human T cell subsets. Germline trimming cut 6 bases from V and 4 bases from J; bases unmatched to any gene: 4. Per germline, CDR1 MDHEN and CDR2 SYDVKM. The length of the CDR3 is 13 residues. The T cell receptor alpha and beta CDR3 regions were amplified from mRNA by semiquantitative ARM-PCR. ARM-PCR used tagged nested gene-specific primers, then communal superprimers for exponential amplification. TCRdb fed the multiplex PCR reads into MiXCR, producing one record per CDR3 protein. The data contain around 14,000 distinct CDR3 sequences, about three fifths of them seen just once; the ten biggest clones take up about 35%. This clonotype was counted between two and nine times.

Input material: total T cells sorted from blood. V is TRBV28 and J is TRBJ2-3, with 7 bases lining up with TRBD1. This clonotype was sampled from a man between 35 and 55 years old in good health. DNA for the CDR3: TGTGCCAGCAGGCCCGACAGGGCAGATACGCAGTATTTT. Encoded protein: CASRPDRADTQYF.